This TCR beta chain was obtained from a study of long-term antiretroviral therapy in people with HIV (dated by TCRdb to between 2022 and 2023). Looking at the study overall: Collection of the earliest samples took place about a decade ahead of the 2015 WHO recommendation for immediate ART, at a time when ART was typically delayed until CD4 counts fell. A retrospective serial study tested whether changes in peripheral blood TRB repertoire composition and diversity were associated with ART initiation and durable HIV suppression. From some 33 adults with confirmed HIV infection, the cohort provided approximately 210 cryopreserved PBMC samples, gathered serially across a mean of about six years (range 1-12). Among the 30 to 35 participants with HIV, around ten were female. No cross-contamination during QIAcube processing was shown when test extractions of a monoclonal T-cell line were performed alongside a few dozen polyclonal samples.

Inclusion was restricted to participants for whom at least one PBMC sample before ART initiation and at least two post-ART samples were available. All participants with HIV were treated in the United States of America. Before DNA extraction, cryopreserved samples of 1-10 million PBMC were thawed and then washed. At the time of the earliest PBMC sample, participants with HIV were aged between roughly 20 and 54 years. Per participant, PBMC samples came from 1-4 timepoints prior to ART initiation and 2-8 timepoints following ART initiation, for a median of 7 samples. Serial HIV viral load, CD4+ T-cell count, ART history and demographic data were obtained for every participant. Genomic DNA was extracted from unsorted PBMC with a Qiagen kit on a QIAcube, with processing performed in batches of 12 samples. General study outcomes and caveats: Unsorted PBMC were profiled instead of sorted CD4+ and CD8+ T cells because pre-ART samples had limited cell numbers. The samples span the years 2004 to 2017, and the ART regimens used at that time may not be as effective as current regimens. Compared with controls, HIV repertoires had narrower CDR3 length ranges, and the network structure pointed to an antigen-experienced repertoire that shifted only slightly toward naive after ART. Limited PBMC availability meant only the TCR beta chain was sequenced, without alpha chain pairing. The repertoire was dominated across all time points by expanded TRB clones identified before ART initiation, although this dominance was seen to fluctuate and to decrease in many PLHIV after ART. ART initiation was associated with a significant increase in TRB diversity, but diversity stayed significantly below transplant donor controls even after long-term ART. Inferences about post-ART repertoire changes are limited because no data were available on ART adherence, viral resistance or therapy changes.

On this clone: The target of this receptor is not known. Base qualities are missing; no much larger clone stands one base away.

The germline V gene (reference sequence) provides CDR1 SGHNT and CDR2 YYREEE. Taken from cysteine to phenylalanine, the CDR3 has 17 residues. The DNA shown is the 51-base CDR3, in frame from base 1. V loses 4 bases at its end and J loses 1 base; junction bases beyond the gene matches: 11. The immunoSEQ hsTCRB v3.0 assay was used at survey level resolution for TRB variable region sequencing. The targeted TRB sequencing depth was roughly 40,000-55,000 T-cell genomes per sample. TRB libraries were pooled and sequenced on an Illumina MiSeq using a v3 150-cycle kit. Processing in the source paper ran as follows. Analysis of repertoires was carried out in R inside a reproducible Nextflow workflow spanning QC, data transformation and analysis. Custom analyses were implemented in LymphoSeq2, an R package for AIRR-Seq data exploration. After excluding several samples that yielded fewer than 5000 total TRB sequences, 150 to 200 HIV repertoires remained for analysis. Among the 170 to 200 retained HIV repertoires, 59 were collected before ART initiation and around 130 were collected after ART initiation. Repertoires were downsampled to 5000 TRB nucleotide sequences, with summary statistics averaged over 100 downsampling iterations. Only TRB sequences with CDR3 regions of at least seven amino acids were retained for analysis. Diversity was measured with a Shannon entropy-derived clonality score and the Gini coefficient. In repertoire networks, the top 5000 CDR3 amino acid sequences were linked whenever an edit distance of one separated two sequences. GLIPH2 predicted antigen specificity groups and MHC restriction for TRB CDR3 amino acid sequences. To flag known associations with CMV, EBV, HIV or tissue antigens, CDR3 amino acid sequences were compared against VDJdb and McPAS-TCR. Pre-ART, post-ART and control groups were compared with Wilcoxon signed-rank tests and Holm-Bonferroni correction. TCRdb provides this immuneACCESS table in a form limited to in-frame rearrangements. Some clones are lacking; in checked studies, under half of them reflect an unresolved V gene, and why the rest are absent is not known. That table gives V, J and clone size, and the DNA gave D and trimming. This sample gives about 23,000 clones in total; about four fifths of them show up just once. The ten largest make up 4% to 6% of the sample.

The V and J segments used are TRBV5-4 and TRBJ2-3; TRBD2 lines up with 8 middle nucleotides. This clonotype was sampled from a man aged 50 or older with HIV. Material: unsorted PBMCs, obtained 0.3 years after starting antiretroviral therapy. The bases read TGTGCCAGCAGCGATTCGAAGCGGGAGCAAGGCACAGATACGCAGTATTTT. This translates into CASSDSKREQGTDTQYF. The CDR3 plus the reference TRBV5-4 and TRBJ2-3 genes for the other parts give the full variable domain: ETGVTQSPTHLIKTRGQQVTLRCSSQSGHNTVSWYQQALGQGPQFIFQYYREEENGRGNFPPRFSGLQFPNYSSELNVNALELDDSALYLCASSDSKREQGTDTQYFGPGTRLTVL.